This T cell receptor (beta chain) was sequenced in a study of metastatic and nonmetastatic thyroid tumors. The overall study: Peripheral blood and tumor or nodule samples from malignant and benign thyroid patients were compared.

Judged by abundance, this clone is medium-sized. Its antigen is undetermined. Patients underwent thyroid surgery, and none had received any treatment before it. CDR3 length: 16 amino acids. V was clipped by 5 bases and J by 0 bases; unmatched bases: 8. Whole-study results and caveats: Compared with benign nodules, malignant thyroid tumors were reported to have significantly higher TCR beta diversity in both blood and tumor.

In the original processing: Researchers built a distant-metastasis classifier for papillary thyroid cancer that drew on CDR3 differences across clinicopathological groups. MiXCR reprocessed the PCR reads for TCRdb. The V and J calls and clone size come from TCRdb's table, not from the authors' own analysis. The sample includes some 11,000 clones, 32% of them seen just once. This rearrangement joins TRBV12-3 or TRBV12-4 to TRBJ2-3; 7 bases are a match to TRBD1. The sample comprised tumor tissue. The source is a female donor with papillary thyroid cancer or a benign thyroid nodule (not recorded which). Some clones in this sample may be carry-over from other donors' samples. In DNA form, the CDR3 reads TGTGCCAGCAGTCGCAACAGGGGTCCTAGCACAGATACGCAGTATTTT. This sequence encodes CASSRNRGPSTDTQYF.